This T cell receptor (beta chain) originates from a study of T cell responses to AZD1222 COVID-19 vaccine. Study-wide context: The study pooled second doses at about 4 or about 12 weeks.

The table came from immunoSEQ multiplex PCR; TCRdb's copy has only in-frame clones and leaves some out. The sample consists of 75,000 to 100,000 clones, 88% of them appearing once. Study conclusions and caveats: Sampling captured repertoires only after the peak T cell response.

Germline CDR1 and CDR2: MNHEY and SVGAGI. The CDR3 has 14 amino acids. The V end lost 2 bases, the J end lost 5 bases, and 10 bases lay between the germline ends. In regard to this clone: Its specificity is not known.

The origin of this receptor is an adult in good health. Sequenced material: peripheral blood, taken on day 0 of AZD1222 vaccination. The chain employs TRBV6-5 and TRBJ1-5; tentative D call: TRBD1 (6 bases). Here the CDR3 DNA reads TGTGCCAGCAGTTACGTAGGGGGGGATCAGCCCCAGCATTTT. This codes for CASSYVGGDQPQHF.